These 21 T cell receptor beta chains share one sample of origin, sequenced in a study of human T cells and chemical hapten exposure. The template was total RNA from unfractionated whole blood. From the 5' RACE reads, TCRdb called clonotypes with MiXCR, one entry per CDR3 protein. The sample comprises fewer than 150,000 distinct CDR3 sequences, roughly 19% of which are singletons, and approximately 3% rests with the top ten. All receptors come from a human donor in good health.

V and J are TRBV29-1 and TRBJ1-1; maybe TRBD1 (5 bases). CDR1 is SQVTM, CDR2 ANQGSEA, per germline. This CDR3 is built from 13 residues. Trimming removed 5 bases at V and 0 bases at J, with 10 bases between. The DNA of the CDR3 is TGCAGCGTTCCGACGGACATGAACACTGAAGCTTTCTTT. It specifies CSVPTDMNTEAFF.

J is TRBJ2-5 and V is TRBV5-1, with D perhaps TRBD2 (5 bases). This CDR3 has 14 amino acids. V lost 0 bases, J lost 3 bases, and 9 bases lay in between. Looked up from germline, CDR1 is SGHRS and CDR2 is YFSETQ. The CDR3 here is CASSLAEREETQYF. CDR3 bases: TGCGCCAGCAGCTTGGCCGAGAGGGAAGAGACCCAGTACTTC. Variable domain in full (rest from reference TRBV5-1 and TRBJ2-5): KAGVTQTPRYLIKTRGQQVTLSCSPISGHRSVSWYQQTPGQGLQFLFEYFSETQRNKGNFPGRFSGRQFSNSRSEMNVSTLELGDSALYLCASSLAEREETQYFGPGTRLLVL.

V and J are TRBV20-1 and TRBJ1-4; TRBD1 is a possible D gene (5 bases). Germline assignment: CDR1 DFQATT and CDR2 SNEGSKA (reference sequence). This CDR3 comprises 12 residues. Trimming removed 3 bases at V and 8 bases at J, with 10 bases between. The CDR3 here is CSARRGGEKLFF. DNA of the CDR3: TGCAGTGCTAGGAGGGGCGGAGAAAAACTGTTTTTT.

This clonotype was picked up a small number of times. The V and J genes are TRBV12-3 or TRBV12-4 and TRBJ2-2; D remains unclear. This CDR3 is 15 amino acids long. V gave up 7 bases and J gave up 1 base, with 13 bases separating them. The DNA for the CDR3 is TGTGCCAGCAAACCAAGGTCGGAGAACACCGGGGAGCTGTTTTTT. This gives the protein CASKPRSENTGELFF.

The chain combines TRBV14 with TRBJ2-2; D perhaps matches TRBD2 (5 bases). The CDR3 totals 14 residues. V lost 2 bases and J 6 bases, leaving 10 bases between the germline ends. Germline CDR1 reads SGHDN; CDR2 reads FVKESK. The CDR3, as DNA: TGTGCCAGCAGCCAAACTCGGGGTTCCGGGGAGCTGTTTTTT. Encoded protein: CASSQTRGSGELFF.

The rearrangement links TRBV2 to TRBJ1-2; D is unresolved. Germline values: CDR1 SNHLY, CDR2 FYNNEI. Deletions cut 3 bases from V and 4 bases from J, with 9 bases between. The CDR3 totals 13 residues. Written as DNA, the CDR3 is TGTGCCAGCAGTGAGGGATCGGGCTATGGCTACACCTTC. Translating it yields CASSEGSGYGYTF.

The chain carries TRBV18 and TRBJ2-7; D is unresolved. V shed 2 bases and J shed 2 bases, with 16 bases lying between them. Germline-derived CDR1 and CDR2 are KGHSH and LQKENI. The CDR3 has 16 amino acids. CDR3 coding DNA: TGTGCCAGCTCACCAACTCGGGCCGGGTATACCTACGAGCAGTACTTC. It is translated as CASSPTRAGYTYEQYF.

The J gene is TRBJ2-3, the V gene TRBV11-2; D might be TRBD2 (5 bases). CDR1 SGHAT and CDR2 FQNNGV come from the germline V gene. Trimming left V 1 base short and J 6 bases short, with 14 bases between. The CDR3 consists of 15 residues. CDR3 in amino acids: CASSLGGNSEDTQYF. The CDR3 nucleotides are TGTGCCAGCAGCTTAGGTGGAAATAGCGAGGATACGCAGTATTTT. Together with reference TRBV11-2 and TRBJ2-3, the CDR3 gives the full variable domain: EAGVAQSPRYKIIEKRQSVAFWCNPISGHATLYWYQQILGQGPKLLIQFQNNGVVDDSQLPKDRFSAERLKGVDSTLKIQPAKLEDSAVYLCASSLGGNSEDTQYFGPGTRLTVL.

This clonotype was seen more than once but under ten times. The J gene is TRBJ2-6, the V gene TRBV15, with a tentative D call TRBD2 (5 bases). V dropped 6 bases and J dropped 4 bases, with 10 bases sitting between them. Per the germline V gene, CDR1 is LNHNV and CDR2 is YYDKDF (reference sequence). CDR3 size: 14 residues. Here the CDR3 DNA reads TGTGCCACCAGGAGGGAGAGGGGGGCCAACGTCCTGACTTTC. Amino acids: CATRRERGANVLTF.

This clonotype was picked up a small number of times. The chain couples TRBV2 to TRBJ2-7; D is undetermined. Germline V gene sequence: CDR1 SNHLY, CDR2 FYNNEI. The V end was cut by 6 bases, the J end by 0 bases, with 3 bases between. The CDR3 is made up of 11 amino acids. The CDR3 DNA is TGTGCCAGCAGGATCTCCTACGAGCAGTACTTC. This codes for CASRISYEQYF.

The rearrangement uses TRBV28 and TRBJ2-7, with a tentative D call TRBD2 (6 bases). Per germline, CDR1 MDHEN and CDR2 SYDVKM. V was shortened by 3 bases and J by 0 bases, with 6 bases between the two germline ends. The CDR3 totals 13 residues. CDR3 in amino acids: CASSFGGSYEQYF. The CDR3 nucleotides read TGTGCCAGCAGTTTCGGGGGCTCCTACGAGCAGTACTTC.

This clonotype came up a few times. CDR3 sequence (DNA): TGCAGTGCTATAGGACAGATGAATAGCAATCAGCCCCAGCATTTT. Protein: CSAIGQMNSNQPQHF. J is TRBJ1-5 and V is TRBV20-1; D perhaps matches TRBD1 (6 bases). From germline, CDR1 is DFQATT and CDR2 SNEGSKA (reference sequence). This CDR3 is 15 amino acids long. V was pared by 4 bases and J by 0 bases, with 13 bases between.

The chain links TRBV6-1 to TRBJ1-2; 7 bases are a match to TRBD1. Germline trimming cut 4 bases from V and 3 bases from J; bases unmatched to any gene: 5. This CDR3 has 14 residues. Germline V lookup: CDR1 MNHNS, CDR2 SASEGT. The DNA of the CDR3 is TGTGCCAGCAGTGCCGGACAGGCTGACTATGGCTACACCTTC. Translated, it gives CASSAGQADYGYTF.

CDR3 in amino acids: CASSFGGRTSTDTQYF. The CDR3 coding sequence is TGCGCCAGCAGCTTCGGAGGGAGAACTAGCACAGATACGCAGTATTTT. The genes are TRBV5-1 and TRBJ2-3, with TRBD2 as a possible D gene (6 bases). This CDR3 contains 16 residues. V dropped 2 bases and J dropped 0 bases, with 13 bases sitting between them. Germline CDR1 and CDR2: SGHRS and YFSETQ.

This clonotype was detected only a few times. The V call is TRBV3-1, the J call TRBJ1-5; 12 nucleotides agree with TRBD1. Germline V gene data show CDR1 as LGHDT and CDR2 as YNNKEL (reference sequence). The V gene end was trimmed by 5 bases and the J gene end by 4 bases; junction bases not matched to a gene: 3. The CDR3 runs to 15 residues. In nucleotides, the CDR3 is TGTGCCAGCAGCGGGGGACAGGGGGCAAATCAGCCCCAGCATTTT. Translating gives CASSGGQGANQPQHF.

CDR3 region: CASSSWGTGITLYGYTF. The CDR3 bases are TGTGCCAGCAGCTCCTGGGGGACAGGGATTACACTCTATGGCTACACCTTC. The chain uses TRBV5-4 and TRBJ1-2; 9 bases fit TRBD1. V gave up 3 bases and J gave up 4 bases; unmatched junction bases: 13. Per germline, CDR1 SGHNT and CDR2 YYREEE (reference sequence). The CDR3 sequence is 17 residues long.

This clonotype appeared a few times. The V gene is TRBV24-1, the J gene TRBJ2-3; 12 bases map to TRBD2. V lost 2 bases and J lost 3; bases outside the gene matches: 5. The CDR3 sequence is 17 residues long. The germline V gene encodes CDR1 KGHDR and CDR2 SFDVKD. The DNA of the CDR3 is TGTGCCACCAGTGATTATTTAGGGACTAGCGGGACAGATACGCAGTATTTT. Amino acids: CATSDYLGTSGTDTQYF.

The V call is TRBV27, the J call TRBJ2-2, with 7 bases lining up with TRBD2. Looked up from germline, CDR1 is MNHEY and CDR2 is SMNVEV (reference sequence). This CDR3 spans 21 amino acids. After removal of 2 bases from V and 7 bases from J, the junction contained 25 bases not matched to a gene. Here the CDR3 reads CASSLTPAHPVGGSPIGELFF. The CDR3 DNA sequence: TGTGCCAGCAGTTTAACTCCCGCGCACCCGGTGGGCGGGAGTCCTATCGGGGAGCTGTTTTTT.

This chain links TRBV7-9 with TRBJ1-6, with D possibly TRBD1 on 5 matching bases. The length of the CDR3 is 15 residues. Trimming removed 1 base from V and 12 bases from J, with 16 bases in between. The germline V gene encodes CDR1 SEHNR and CDR2 FQNEAQ (reference sequence). The CDR3 sequence: CASSLDQGRRGPLHF. The CDR3 nucleotides are TGTGCCAGCAGCTTAGATCAGGGACGAAGGGGACCCCTCCACTTT.

This clonotype occurred many times. This chain connects TRBV7-8 to TRBJ1-5; weak D call: TRBD1 (5 bases). Trimming took 5 bases from V and 2 from J, leaving 13 bases between them. This CDR3 contains 15 residues. Germline V gene data show CDR1 as SGHVS and CDR2 as FQNEAQ. In DNA, the CDR3 is TGTGCCAGCAGCGGAGGCCAACAGGGCAATCAGCCCCAGCATTTT. Its translation is CASSGGQQGNQPQHF.

The J gene is TRBJ2-7, the V gene TRBV6-5; weak D call: TRBD1 (5 bases). Trimming pared 5 bases from V and 4 bases from J, leaving 9 bases between. In germline, CDR1 is MNHEY, CDR2 SVGAGI. CDR3 length equals 12 residues. Written as DNA, the CDR3 is TGTGCCAGCAGTAACCAGGGATACGAGCAGTACTTC. Protein sequence: CASSNQGYEQYF.